This is a list of T cell receptor beta chains from one sample in a study of CD8 T cells in ankylosing spondylitis. From the 5' RACE reads, TCRdb called clonotypes with MiXCR, one entry per CDR3 protein. The sample lists tens of thousands of distinct CDR3 sequences, about 8.3% occurring once. Material for sequencing was blood, either unsorted or a sorted T cell fraction (not recorded which). These receptors originate from a male donor with ankylosing spondylitis. Both conserved end residues are part of each CDR3. D genes are given only for firm matches. Size tells how often a clone was seen (once, few, many) or the class of an expanded clone, and some rows leave it out.

many	10	-	TRBV2	TRBJ1-2	CATSDYGYTF	TGTGCCACCTCGGACTATGGCTACACCTTC
-	15	-	TRBV20-1	TRBJ2-7	CSARVRQNPSYEQYF	TGCAGTGCTAGAGTCCGACAGAATCCCTCCTACGAGCAGTACTTC
few	15	-	TRBV2	TRBJ2-7	CASREWEAGSYEQYF	TGTGCCAGCAGGGAGTGGGAAGCGGGCTCCTACGAGCAGTACTTC
few	14	TRBD1	TRBV2	TRBJ2-7	CASRMTGGPYEQYF	TGTGCCAGCAGGATGACAGGGGGACCCTACGAGCAGTACTTC
few	14	-	TRBV9	TRBJ1-6	CASSVGLDSSPLHF	TGTGCCAGCAGCGTAGGTTTGGACAGTTCACCCCTCCACTTT
few	12	-	TRBV5-5	TRBJ2-7	CASSLPGREQYF	TGTGCCAGCAGCTTGCCGGGGCGCGAGCAGTACTTC
few	13	-	TRBV27	TRBJ1-5	CASSPDGDQPQHF	TGTGCCAGCAGTCCGGACGGAGATCAGCCCCAGCATTTT
few	21	TRBD2	TRBV20-1	TRBJ2-4	CSAATVTLLAGGQGGKNIQYF	TGCAGTGCCGCGACAGTTACTTTACTAGCGGGAGGCCAAGGGGGCAAAAACATTCAGTACTTC
medium-sized	15	TRBD2	TRBV5-1	TRBJ2-5	CASTKRLAGEETQYF	TGCGCCAGCACCAAAAGGTTAGCGGGAGAAGAGACCCAGTACTTC
many	17	-	TRBV4-1	TRBJ2-3	CASSQDWDGGTRDTQYF	TGCGCCAGCAGCCAAGATTGGGACGGGGGCACAAGGGATACGCAGTATTTT
many	13	-	TRBV29-1	TRBJ2-1	CSVEDGRGNEQFF	TGCAGCGTTGAAGACGGCAGGGGTAATGAGCAGTTCTTC
few	14	-	TRBV6-1	TRBJ1-1	CASRNPYMNTEAFF	TGTGCCAGCAGAAATCCATATATGAACACTGAAGCTTTCTTT
-	14	-	TRBV13	TRBJ1-1	CASSDGQMNTEAFF	TGTGCCAGCAGTGATGGACAGATGAACACTGAAGCTTTCTTT
few	15	TRBD2	TRBV7-2	TRBJ2-7	CASSMLAGGIYEQYF	TGTGCCAGCAGCATGCTAGCGGGAGGGATCTACGAGCAGTACTTC
many	14	-	TRBV27	TRBJ2-2	CASSLSPNTGELFF	TGTGCCAGCAGTTTATCCCCGAACACCGGGGAGCTGTTTTTT
few	12	-	TRBV27	TRBJ2-3	CASSLSSGTQYF	TGTGCCAGCAGTTTATCCTCGGGTACGCAGTATTTT
-	12	-	TRBV4-1	TRBJ2-3	CASSPGTQKMNF	TGCGCCAGCAGCCCCGGGACCCAAAAGATGAATTTT
few	16	TRBD2	TRBV20-1	TRBJ2-1	CSAPLLGGPSYNEQFF	TGCAGTGCTCCTTTGCTGGGAGGGCCCTCCTACAATGAGCAGTTCTTC
-	14	-	TRBV2	TRBJ2-1	CASSDSSSYNEQFF	TGTGCCAGCAGTGACAGCAGCTCCTACAATGAGCAGTTCTTC
-	12	TRBD2	TRBV11-2	TRBJ2-1	CASSSGLVSPFF	TGTGCCAGCAGCTCCGGACTAGTAAGTCCGTTCTTC
-	17	TRBD1	TRBV27	TRBJ1-4	CASRPGQVNSAYEKLFF	TGTGCCAGCAGACCCGGACAGGTGAATTCAGCGTATGAAAAACTGTTTTTT
many	16	-	TRBV11-2	TRBJ2-1	CASTTQPGGGYNEQFF	TGTGCCAGCACCACCCAGCCTGGGGGAGGCTACAATGAGCAGTTCTTC
few	13	-	TRBV4-2	TRBJ1-1	CASSPNWGTEAFF	TGTGCCAGCAGCCCAAACTGGGGGACTGAAGCTTTCTTT
few	14	-	TRBV5-1	TRBJ2-7	CASSLDWETYEQYF	TGCGCCAGCAGCTTAGACTGGGAGACCTACGAGCAGTACTTC
many	14	-	TRBV12-3/TRBV12-4	TRBJ1-3	CASSHGTGGIPIYF	TGTGCCAGCAGTCATGGGACCGGAGGGATACCCATATATTTT
few	14	-	TRBV5-6	TRBJ2-1	CASIQGSGNNEQFF	TGTGCCAGCATTCAGGGATCGGGGAACAATGAGCAGTTCTTC
many	13	-	TRBV6-2/TRBV6-3	TRBJ2-1	CASSYFRTNEQFF	TGTGCCAGCAGTTACTTTCGGACCAATGAGCAGTTCTTC
-	13	-	TRBV2	TRBJ2-3	CASSGGPRGTQYF	TGTGCCAGCAGTGGAGGACCACGGGGTACGCAGTATTTT